This T cell receptor (beta chain) was retrieved from a study of shared clonotypes between healthy human individuals. Points from the study as a whole: The genetic and exposure-history diversity represented was limited by few donors. Collection of samples was limited to blood; tissue repertoires likely differ.

Germline loops: CDR1 PRHDT, CDR2 FYEKMQ (reference sequence). This CDR3 comprises 12 residues. Input per replicate PCR of unsorted PBMC was 300 ng DNA, corresponding to about 30,000 T cell genomes. The method was immunoSEQ multiplex PCR; TCRdb's version includes in-frame clones alone and lacks a portion of them. The sample has about 530,000 clones; over 60% are singletons. The count of this clone is one. The antigen remains undetermined. At one boundary the junction diverges from the germline segment, which might be a read error. Each donor was a Caucasian adult residing in Nashville, Tennessee. The genes are TRBV13 and TRBJ1-5; D gene unclear. The sequence derives from a woman in her thirties or forties in good health. Some clones in this sample may be carry-over from other donors' samples. Sequencing used PBMCs. The CDR3, as DNA: TGTGCCAGCAGATTAGGGAATCAGCCCCAGCATTTT. As protein: CASRLGNQPQHF.